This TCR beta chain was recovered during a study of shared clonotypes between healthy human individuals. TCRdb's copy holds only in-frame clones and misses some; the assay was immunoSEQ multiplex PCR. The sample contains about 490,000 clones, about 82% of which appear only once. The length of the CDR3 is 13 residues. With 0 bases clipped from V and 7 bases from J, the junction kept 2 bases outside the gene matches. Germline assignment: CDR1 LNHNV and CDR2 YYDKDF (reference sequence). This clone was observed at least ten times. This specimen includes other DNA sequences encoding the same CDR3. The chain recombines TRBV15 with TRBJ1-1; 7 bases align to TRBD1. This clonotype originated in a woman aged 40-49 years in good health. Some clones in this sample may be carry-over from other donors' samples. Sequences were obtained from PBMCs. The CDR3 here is CATSREGDSEAFF. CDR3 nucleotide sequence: TGTGCCACCAGCAGAGAGGGGGACAGTGAAGCTTTCTTT.